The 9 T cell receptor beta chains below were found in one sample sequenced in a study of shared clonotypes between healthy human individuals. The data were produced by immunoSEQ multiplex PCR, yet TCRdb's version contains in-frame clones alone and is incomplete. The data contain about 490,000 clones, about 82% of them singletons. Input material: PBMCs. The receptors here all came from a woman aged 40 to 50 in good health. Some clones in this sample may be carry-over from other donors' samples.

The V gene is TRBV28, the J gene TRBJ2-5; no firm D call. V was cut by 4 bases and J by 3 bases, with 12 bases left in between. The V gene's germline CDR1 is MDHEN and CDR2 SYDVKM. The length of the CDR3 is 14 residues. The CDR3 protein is CASSSYTVEETQYF. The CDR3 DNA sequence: TGTGCCAGCAGTTCGTACACGGTCGAAGAGACCCAGTACTTC.

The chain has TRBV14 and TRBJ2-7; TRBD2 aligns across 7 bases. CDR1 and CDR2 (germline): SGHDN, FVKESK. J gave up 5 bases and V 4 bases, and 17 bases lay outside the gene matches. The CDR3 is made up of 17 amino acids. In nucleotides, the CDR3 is TGTGCCAGCAGCCCCAACTTCGGTCTTTTTCGGGAGGACGAGCAGTACTTC. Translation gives CASSPNFGLFREDEQYF. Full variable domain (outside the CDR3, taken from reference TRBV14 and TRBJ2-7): EAGVTQFPSHSVIEKGQTVTLRCDPISGHDNLYWYRRVMGKEIKFLLHFVKESKQDESGMPNNRFLAERTGGTYSTLKVQPAELEDSGVYFCASSPNFGLFREDEQYFGPGTRLTVT.

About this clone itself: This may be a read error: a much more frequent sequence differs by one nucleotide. Here the CDR3 reads CASRFTGGVEQYF. Here the CDR3 DNA reads TGTGCCAGCAGATTCACAGGGGGCGTTGAGCAGTACTTC. The chain is built from TRBV6-1 and TRBJ2-7; TRBD1 aligns across 9 bases. The germline V gene has CDR1 MNHNS and CDR2 SASEGT. The CDR3 is 13 residues long. Trimming at V came to 6 bases and at J to 7 bases, leaving 7 bases not matched to a gene.

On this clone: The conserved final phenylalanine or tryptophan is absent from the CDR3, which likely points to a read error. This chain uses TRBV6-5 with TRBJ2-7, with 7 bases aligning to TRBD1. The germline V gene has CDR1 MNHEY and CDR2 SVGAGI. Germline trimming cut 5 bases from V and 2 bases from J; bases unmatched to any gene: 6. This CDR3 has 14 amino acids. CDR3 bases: TGTGCCAGCAGTCGAGGGGGCCTCACCTACGAGCAGTACCTC. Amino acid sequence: CASSRGGLTYEQYL.

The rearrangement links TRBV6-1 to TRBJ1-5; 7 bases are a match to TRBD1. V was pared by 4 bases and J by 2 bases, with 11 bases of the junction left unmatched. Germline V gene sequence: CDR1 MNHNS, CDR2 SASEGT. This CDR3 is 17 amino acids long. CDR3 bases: TGTGCCAGCAGTGGCTATCGAGGGGGCGGGGGCAATCAGCCCCAGCATTTT. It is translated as CASSGYRGGGGNQPQHF.

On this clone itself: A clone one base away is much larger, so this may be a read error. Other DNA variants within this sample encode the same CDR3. The CDR3 reads CASSEYVGDTEAFF. The CDR3 DNA reads as TGTGCCAGCAGTGAATATGTAGGGGACACTGAGGCTTTCTTT. The rearrangement joins TRBV25-1 to TRBJ1-1; possibly TRBD1 for D (6 bases). CDR3 size: 14 residues. CDR1 and CDR2 from the germline V gene are MGHDK and SYGVNS. Together with reference TRBV25-1 and TRBJ1-1, the CDR3 gives the full variable domain: EADIYQTPRYLVIGTGKKITLECSQTMGHDKMYWYQQDPGMELHLIHYSYGVNSTEKGDLSSESTVSRIRTEHFPLTLESARPSHTSQYLCASSEYVGDTEAFFGQGTRLTVV.

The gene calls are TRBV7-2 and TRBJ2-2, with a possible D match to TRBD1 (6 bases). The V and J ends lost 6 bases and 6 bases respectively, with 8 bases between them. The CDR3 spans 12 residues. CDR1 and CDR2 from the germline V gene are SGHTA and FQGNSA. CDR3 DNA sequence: TGTGCCAGCAGAACAGGGTCCGGGGAGCTGTTTTTT. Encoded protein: CASRTGSGELFF.

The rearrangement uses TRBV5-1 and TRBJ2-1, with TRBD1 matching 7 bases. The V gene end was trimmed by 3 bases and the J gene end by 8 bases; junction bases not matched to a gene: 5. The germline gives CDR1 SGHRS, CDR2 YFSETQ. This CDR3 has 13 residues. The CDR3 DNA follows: TGCGCCAGCAGCTCACAGGGGCCTGATGAGCAGTTCTTC. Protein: CASSSQGPDEQFF.

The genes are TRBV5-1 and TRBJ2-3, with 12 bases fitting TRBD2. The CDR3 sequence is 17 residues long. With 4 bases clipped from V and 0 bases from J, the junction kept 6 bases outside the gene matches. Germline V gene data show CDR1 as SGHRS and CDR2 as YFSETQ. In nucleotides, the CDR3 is TGCGCCAGCAGCGCGGGCGGGACTAGCGGGAGCACAGATACGCAGTATTTT. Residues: CASSAGGTSGSTDTQYF.